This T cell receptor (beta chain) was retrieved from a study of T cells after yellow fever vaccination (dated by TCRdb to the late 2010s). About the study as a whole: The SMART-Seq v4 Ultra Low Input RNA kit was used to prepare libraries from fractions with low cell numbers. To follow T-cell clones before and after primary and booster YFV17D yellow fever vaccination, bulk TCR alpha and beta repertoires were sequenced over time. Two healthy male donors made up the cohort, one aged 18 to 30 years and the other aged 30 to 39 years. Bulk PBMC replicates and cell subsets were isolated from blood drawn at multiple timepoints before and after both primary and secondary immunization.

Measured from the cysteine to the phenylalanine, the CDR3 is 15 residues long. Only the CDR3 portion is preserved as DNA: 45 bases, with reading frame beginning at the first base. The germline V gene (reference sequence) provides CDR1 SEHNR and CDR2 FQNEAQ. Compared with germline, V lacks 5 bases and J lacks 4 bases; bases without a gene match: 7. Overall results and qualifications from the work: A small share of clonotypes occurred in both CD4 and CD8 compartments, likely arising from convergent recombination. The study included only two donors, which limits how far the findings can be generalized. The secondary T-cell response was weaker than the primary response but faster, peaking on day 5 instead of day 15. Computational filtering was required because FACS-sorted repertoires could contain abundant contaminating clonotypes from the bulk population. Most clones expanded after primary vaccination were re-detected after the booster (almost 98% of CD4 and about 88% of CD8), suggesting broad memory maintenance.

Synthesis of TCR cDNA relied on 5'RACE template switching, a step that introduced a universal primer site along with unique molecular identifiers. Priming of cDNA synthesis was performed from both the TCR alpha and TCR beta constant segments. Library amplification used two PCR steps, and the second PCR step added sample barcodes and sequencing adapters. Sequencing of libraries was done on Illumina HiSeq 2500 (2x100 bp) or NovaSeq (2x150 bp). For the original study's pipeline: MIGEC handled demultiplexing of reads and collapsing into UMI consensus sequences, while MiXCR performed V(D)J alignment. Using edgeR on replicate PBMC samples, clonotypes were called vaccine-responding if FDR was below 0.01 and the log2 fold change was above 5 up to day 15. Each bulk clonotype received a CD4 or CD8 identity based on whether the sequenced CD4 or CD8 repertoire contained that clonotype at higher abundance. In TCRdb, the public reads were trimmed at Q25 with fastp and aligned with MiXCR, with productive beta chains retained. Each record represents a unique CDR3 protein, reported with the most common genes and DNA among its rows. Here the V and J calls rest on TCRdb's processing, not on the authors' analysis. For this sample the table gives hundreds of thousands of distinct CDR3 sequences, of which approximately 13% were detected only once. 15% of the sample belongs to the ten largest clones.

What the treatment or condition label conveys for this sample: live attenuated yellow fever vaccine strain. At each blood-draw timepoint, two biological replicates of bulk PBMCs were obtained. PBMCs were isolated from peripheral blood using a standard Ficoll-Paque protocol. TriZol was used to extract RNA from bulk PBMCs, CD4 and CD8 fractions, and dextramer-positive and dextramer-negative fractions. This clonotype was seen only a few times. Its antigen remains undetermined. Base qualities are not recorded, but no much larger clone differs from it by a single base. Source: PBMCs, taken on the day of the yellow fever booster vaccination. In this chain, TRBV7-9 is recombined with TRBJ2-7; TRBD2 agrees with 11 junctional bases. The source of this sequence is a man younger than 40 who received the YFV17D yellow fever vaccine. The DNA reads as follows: TGTGCCAGCAGCACCGTAGCGGGAGGGCCGTACGAGCAGTACTTC. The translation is CASSTVAGGPYEQYF.